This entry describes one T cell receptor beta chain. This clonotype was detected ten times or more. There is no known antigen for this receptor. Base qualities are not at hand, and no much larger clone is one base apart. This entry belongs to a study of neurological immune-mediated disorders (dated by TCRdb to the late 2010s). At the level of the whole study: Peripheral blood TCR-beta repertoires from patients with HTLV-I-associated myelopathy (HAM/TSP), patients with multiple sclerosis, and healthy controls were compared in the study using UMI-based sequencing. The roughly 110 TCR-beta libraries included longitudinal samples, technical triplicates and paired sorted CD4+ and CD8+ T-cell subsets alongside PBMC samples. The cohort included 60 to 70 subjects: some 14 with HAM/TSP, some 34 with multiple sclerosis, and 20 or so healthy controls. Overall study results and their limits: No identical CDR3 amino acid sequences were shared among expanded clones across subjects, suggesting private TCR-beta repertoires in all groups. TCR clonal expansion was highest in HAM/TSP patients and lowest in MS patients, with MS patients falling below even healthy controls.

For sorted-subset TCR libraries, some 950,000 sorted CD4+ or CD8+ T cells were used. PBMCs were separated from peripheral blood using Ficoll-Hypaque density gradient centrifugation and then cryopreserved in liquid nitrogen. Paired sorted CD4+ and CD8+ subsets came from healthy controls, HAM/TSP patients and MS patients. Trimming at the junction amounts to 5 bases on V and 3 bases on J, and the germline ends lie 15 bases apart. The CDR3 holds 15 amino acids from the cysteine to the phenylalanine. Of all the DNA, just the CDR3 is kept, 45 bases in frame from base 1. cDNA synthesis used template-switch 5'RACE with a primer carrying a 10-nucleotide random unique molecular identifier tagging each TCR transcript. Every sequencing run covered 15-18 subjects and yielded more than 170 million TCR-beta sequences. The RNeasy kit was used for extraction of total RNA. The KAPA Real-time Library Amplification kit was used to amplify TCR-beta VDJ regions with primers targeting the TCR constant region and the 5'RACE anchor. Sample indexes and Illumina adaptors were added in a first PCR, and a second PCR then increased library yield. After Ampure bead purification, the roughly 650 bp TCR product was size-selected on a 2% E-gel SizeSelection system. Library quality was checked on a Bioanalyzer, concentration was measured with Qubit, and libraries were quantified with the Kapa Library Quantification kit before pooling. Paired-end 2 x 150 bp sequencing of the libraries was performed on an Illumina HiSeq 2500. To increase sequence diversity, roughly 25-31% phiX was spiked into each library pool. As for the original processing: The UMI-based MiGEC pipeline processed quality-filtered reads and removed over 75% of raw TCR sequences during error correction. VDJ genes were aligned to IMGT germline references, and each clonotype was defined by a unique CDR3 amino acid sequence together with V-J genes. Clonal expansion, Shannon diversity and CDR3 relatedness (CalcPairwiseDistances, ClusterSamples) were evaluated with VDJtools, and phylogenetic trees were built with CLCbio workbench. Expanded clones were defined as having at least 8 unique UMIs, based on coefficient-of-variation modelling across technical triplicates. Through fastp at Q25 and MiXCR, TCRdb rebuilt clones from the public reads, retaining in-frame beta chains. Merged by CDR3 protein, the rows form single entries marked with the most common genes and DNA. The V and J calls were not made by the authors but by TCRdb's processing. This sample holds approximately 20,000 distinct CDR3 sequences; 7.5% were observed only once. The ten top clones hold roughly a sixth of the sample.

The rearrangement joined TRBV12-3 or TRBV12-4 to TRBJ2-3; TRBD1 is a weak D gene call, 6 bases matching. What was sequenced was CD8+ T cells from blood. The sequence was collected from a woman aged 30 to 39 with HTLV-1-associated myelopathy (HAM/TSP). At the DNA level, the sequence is TGTGCCAGCAGTGGGGGCCCCCCGGGGACAGATACGCAGTATTTT. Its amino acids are CASSGGPPGTDTQYF.